The source of this T cell receptor beta chain is a study of T cell responses to AZD1222 COVID-19 vaccine. The study, taken as a whole, reports: Across the whole spike, CD4 TCRs peaked at regions 160-218 and 743-854. Clonal diversity was possibly underestimated; the donors were predominantly white British and more often female. AZD1222 recipients seropositive at baseline numbered only six or seven.

TCRdb's table, derived via immunoSEQ multiplex PCR, lists solely in-frame clones and lacks some. The data show over 130,000 clones, 92% seen once. As concerns this clone: Its cognate antigen is unknown.

Germline CDR1 and CDR2: LNHDA and SQIVND (reference sequence). The CDR3 spans 13 residues. The V end was cut by 2 bases, the J end by 3 bases, with 8 bases between. The sample was peripheral blood, taken 28 days after the second AZD1222 dose. V is TRBV19 and J is TRBJ2-7, with D unresolved. The receptor was isolated from an adult who received the AZD1222 COVID-19 vaccine. CDR3 residues: CASSIKAGYEQYF. CDR3 coding DNA: TGTGCCAGTAGTATAAAGGCAGGCTACGAGCAGTACTTC.